One and the same sample provided the 19 T cell receptor beta chains below, sequenced in a study of blood T cell repertoires in COVID-19. TCRdb's table, derived via immunoSEQ multiplex PCR, lists solely in-frame clones and lacks some. The table lists around 270,000 clones, around 84% of them singletons. Sequencing was performed on peripheral blood. The receptors shown here come from a man in his sixties with acute or convalescent COVID-19.

The rearrangement uses TRBV4-1 and TRBJ1-5; TRBD1 aligns across 7 bases. The CDR3 loop spans 16 amino acids. Per the germline V gene, CDR1 is MGHRA and CDR2 is YSYEKL. Trimming removed 0 bases from V and 6 bases from J; junction bases left unmatched: 8. CDR3 region: CASSQEGGRKGQPQHF. The CDR3 DNA reads TGCGCCAGCAGCCAAGAAGGGGGCAGAAAGGGTCAGCCCCAGCATTTT.

V gene TRBV27 combines with J gene TRBJ2-2, with a tentative D call TRBD1 (6 bases). V dropped 3 bases and J dropped 3 bases, with 8 bases sitting between them. CDR3 size: 14 residues. Looked up from germline, CDR1 is MNHEY and CDR2 is SMNVEV (reference sequence). The CDR3 DNA sequence: TGTGCCAGCAGTTTGGACAGATACACCGGGGAGCTGTTTTTT. It encodes CASSLDRYTGELFF.

The chain carries TRBV7-2 and TRBJ1-2; D uncertain. The CDR3 length is 12 residues. CDR1 is SGHTA, CDR2 FQGNSA, per germline. Trimming took 5 bases from V and 5 from J, leaving 9 bases between them. CDR3 bases: TGTGCCAGCAGCCTAAACTGGTATGGCTACACCTTC. It yields the protein CASSLNWYGYTF.

The chain links TRBV4-3 to TRBJ2-3; possibly TRBD1 for D (5 bases). The V gene's germline CDR1 is LGHNA and CDR2 YSLEER. Trimming took off 0 bases at V and 1 base at J, with 17 bases between the two ends. This CDR3 comprises 18 residues. CDR3 sequence (DNA): TGCGCCAGCAGCCAAGATAGGACAAACTACGCCGGCACAGATACGCAGTATTTT. Its translation is CASSQDRTNYAGTDTQYF.

This clone was detected only once. The chain is built from TRBV6-6 and TRBJ2-7, with D possibly TRBD2 on 5 matching bases. Germline assignment: CDR1 MNHNY and CDR2 SVGAGI (reference sequence). The CDR3 runs to 14 residues. V was shortened by 7 bases and J by 3 bases, with 16 bases between the two germline ends. CDR3 sequence reads: CASKLTADRYEQYF. CDR3 sequence (DNA): TGTGCCAGCAAACTTACAGCGGACCGCTACGAGCAGTACTTC.

The J gene is TRBJ2-5, the V gene TRBV3-1 (or the pseudogene TRBV3-2); no clear D gene. The CDR3 length is 15 residues. The V and J ends lost 6 bases and 2 bases respectively, with 16 bases between them. The germline V gene has CDR1 LGHDT and CDR2 YNNKEL (reference sequence). The CDR3 nucleotides read TGTGCCAGCAGATTCTTCCGGTTTAGTCAAGAGACCCAGTACTTC. Its translation: CASRFFRFSQETQYF.

This clone was picked up a small number of times. One end of the junction does not line up with germline, which may come from a read error. In DNA form, the CDR3 reads TGTGCCAGCAGTTTACCGCCTAGAGAAAGCGGGAGGGCGCACTTC. Translation: CASSLPPRESGRAHF. The V and J genes are TRBV28 and TRBJ2-7; 10 bases agree with TRBD2. CDR1 and CDR2 from the germline V gene are MDHEN and SYDVKM. This CDR3 has 15 residues.

The chain employs TRBV28 and TRBJ1-4; D not resolved. This CDR3 contains 15 residues. The V and J ends lost 4 bases and 4 bases respectively, with 13 bases between them. Germline loops: CDR1 MDHEN, CDR2 SYDVKM. The CDR3 DNA is TGTGCCAGCAGTTCCCCTGAGCCGGTTAATGAAAAACTGTTTTTT. Translating gives CASSSPEPVNEKLFF.

The J gene is TRBJ1-2, the V gene TRBV28; 10 nucleotides agree with TRBD1. The CDR3 totals 16 residues. Per the germline V gene, CDR1 is MDHEN and CDR2 is SYDVKM. J lost 2 bases, V lost 10 bases, and 13 bases had no gene match. CDR3 loop: CATSVIRTGGNYGYTF. Here the CDR3 DNA reads TGTGCCACCTCGGTGATTCGGACAGGGGGGAACTATGGCTACACCTTC.

V and J are TRBV2 and TRBJ2-1; 7 nucleotides align to TRBD1. V was pared by 3 bases and J by 8 bases, with 10 bases of the junction left unmatched. Germline CDR1 is SNHLY and CDR2 is FYNNEI. This CDR3 spans 15 amino acids. CDR3 in DNA: TGTGCCAGCAGTGACAGGGGGTCTAGGTTGGATGAGCAGTTCTTC. Amino acid sequence: CASSDRGSRLDEQFF.

This sequence joins TRBV9 and TRBJ1-4; weak D call: TRBD1 (5 bases). The CDR3 extends over 15 amino acids. Per the germline V gene, CDR1 is SGDLS and CDR2 is YYNGEE. V dropped 0 bases and J dropped 7 bases, with 13 bases sitting between them. CDR3 in amino acids: CASSVVGRAGEKLFF. CDR3 sequence (DNA): TGTGCCAGCAGCGTAGTCGGCAGGGCCGGTGAAAAACTGTTTTTT. Drawing the rest from reference TRBV9 and TRBJ1-4, the complete variable domain is DSGVTQTPKHLITATGQRVTLRCSPRSGDLSVYWYQQSLDQGLQFLIQYYNGEERAKGNILERFSAQQFPDLHSELNLSSLELGDSALYFCASSVVGRAGEKLFFGSGTQLSVL.

The V call is TRBV2, the J call TRBJ1-2, with a tentative D call TRBD1 (5 bases). Germline CDR1 reads SNHLY; CDR2 reads FYNNEI. The V end lost 4 bases, the J end lost 4 bases, and 13 bases lay between the germline ends. The CDR3 has 14 amino acids. The CDR3 reads CASSVGQGTYGYTF. The CDR3 coding sequence is TGTGCCAGCAGTGTAGGTCAGGGTACCTATGGCTACACCTTC.

The rearrangement uses TRBV4-1 and TRBJ2-7, with 10 bases aligning to TRBD1. With V trimmed by 1 base and J by 7 bases, 13 bases remained unmatched. CDR3 length equals 17 residues. Germline-derived CDR1 and CDR2 are MGHRA and YSYEKL. The CDR3, as DNA: TGCGCCAGCAGCCAAGTTTTTCACCAGACAGGGGGCGTGGAGCAGTACTTC. Translated: CASSQVFHQTGGVEQYF.

V is TRBV20-1 and J is TRBJ1-5, with TRBD1 as a possible D gene (6 bases). With 3 bases removed from V and 0 bases from J, the gap between germline ends came to 18 bases. CDR3 length: 17 amino acids. Germline V gives CDR1 DFQATT, CDR2 SNEGSKA (reference sequence). CDR3 protein: CSASRQGLTYSNQPQHF. CDR3 DNA sequence: TGCAGTGCTAGTCGCCAGGGGCTAACTTATAGCAATCAGCCCCAGCATTTT.

This clone was detected only once. The chain is built from TRBV5-6 and TRBJ1-1; unclear D gene. The CDR3 is 13 amino acids. V lost 4 bases and J lost 3, with 10 bases in between. Per germline, CDR1 SGHDT and CDR2 YYEEEE. CDR3 DNA sequence: TGTGCCAGCAGCCCAAATCGGTACACTGAAGCTTTCTTT. Amino acids: CASSPNRYTEAFF.

This rearrangement joins TRBV11-2 to TRBJ2-3; 8 bases line up with TRBD2. The germline gives CDR1 SGHAT, CDR2 FQNNGV. Trimming cost V 5 bases and J 3 bases; bases outside gene matches: 7. The CDR3 length is 15 residues. The CDR3 loop reads CASSPNGLATDTQYF. In nucleotides, the CDR3 is TGTGCCAGCAGCCCAAACGGACTAGCTACAGATACGCAGTATTTT.

This chain joins TRBV27 and TRBJ2-3, with 8 bases aligning to TRBD2. The V and J ends lost 2 bases and 0 bases, in that order; junction bases with no gene match: 4. The CDR3 covers 16 residues. CDR1 MNHEY and CDR2 SMNVEV come from the germline V gene (reference sequence). CDR3 DNA: TGTGCCAGCAGTTTACGACTAGCGTATAGCACAGATACGCAGTATTTT. This translates into CASSLRLAYSTDTQYF.

The V call is TRBV11-2, the J call TRBJ2-7; D not resolved. Germline V gives CDR1 SGHAT, CDR2 FQNNGV. CDR3 size: 13 residues. The germline V and J ends were trimmed by 5 bases and 3 bases, with 11 bases remaining between them. CDR3 in amino acids: CASSLDSYYEQYF. The CDR3 DNA follows: TGTGCCAGCAGCCTTGACTCCTACTACGAGCAGTACTTC.

This clone was observed a single time. The rearrangement uses TRBV19 and TRBJ2-7; 7 nucleotides agree with TRBD1. This CDR3 has 12 residues. Germline V gene lookup returns CDR1 LNHDA and CDR2 SQIVND (reference sequence). The V gene end was trimmed by 5 bases and the J gene end by 6 bases; junction bases not matched to a gene: 4. CDR3: CASSPTGVEQYF. The CDR3 bases are TGTGCCAGTAGTCCTACAGGGGTCGAGCAGTACTTC.